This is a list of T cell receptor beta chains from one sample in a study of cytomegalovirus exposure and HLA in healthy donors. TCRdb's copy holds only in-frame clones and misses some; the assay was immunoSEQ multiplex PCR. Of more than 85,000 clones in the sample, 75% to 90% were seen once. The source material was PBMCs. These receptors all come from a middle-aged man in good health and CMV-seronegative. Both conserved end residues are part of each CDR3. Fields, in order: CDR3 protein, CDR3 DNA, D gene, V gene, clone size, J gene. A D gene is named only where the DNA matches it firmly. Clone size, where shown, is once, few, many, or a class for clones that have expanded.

CDR3: CASSASGYYEQYF; DNA: TGTGCCAGCAGCGCCTCAGGGTACTACGAGCAGTACTTC; D: -; V: TRBV27; size: -; J: TRBJ2-7
CDR3: CASSLARAGPYEQYF; DNA: TGTGCCAGCAGCTTAGCTCGTGCAGGGCCCTACGAGCAGTACTTC; D: -; V: TRBV7-9; size: -; J: TRBJ2-7
CDR3: CASSTGGAGEQYF; DNA: TGTGCCAGCTCAACAGGGGGCGCGGGCGAGCAGTACTTC; D: TRBD1; V: TRBV25-1; size: once; J: TRBJ2-7
CDR3: CASSDLTGPRLNYGYTF; DNA: TGTGCCAGCAGTGATTTGACAGGTCCACGATTAAACTATGGCTACACCTTC; D: -; V: TRBV6-1; size: -; J: TRBJ1-2
CDR3: CASSRQGEDSPLHF; DNA: TGTGCCAGTAGCAGACAGGGAGAGGATTCACCCCTCCACTTT; D: TRBD1; V: TRBV19; size: few; J: TRBJ1-6
CDR3: CASSLRTNTDTQYF; DNA: TGCGCCAGCAGCTTAAGGACTAACACAGATACGCAGTATTTT; D: -; V: TRBV5-1; size: -; J: TRBJ2-3
CDR3: CASTLTGELFF; DNA: TGTGCCAGCACTCTGACCGGGGAGCTGTTTTTT; D: -; V: TRBV2; size: -; J: TRBJ2-2
CDR3: CASSPGVTDSYEQYF; DNA: TGCGCCAGCAGCCCCGGGGTTACAGACTCCTACGAGCAGTACTTC; D: -; V: TRBV5-1; size: -; J: TRBJ2-7
CDR3: CASSLRGESNTEAFF; DNA: TGTGCCAGCAGCTTACGGGGGGAATCGAACACTGAAGCTTTCTTT; D: -; V: TRBV7-9; size: -; J: TRBJ1-1
CDR3: CASSLEGLGRSEQFF; DNA: TGTGCCAGCAGCTTGGAGGGACTAGGACGGAGTGAGCAGTTCTTC; D: TRBD2; V: TRBV5-6; size: -; J: TRBJ2-1
CDR3: CASSVEGTRHTEAFF; DNA: TGTGCCAGCAGCGTAGAGGGGACAAGGCACACTGAAGCTTTCTTT; D: -; V: TRBV9; size: -; J: TRBJ1-1
CDR3: CASSHSGGADTGELFF; DNA: TGCGCCAGCAGCCATAGCGGGGGGGCGGACACCGGGGAGCTGTTTTTT; D: TRBD2; V: TRBV4-1; size: -; J: TRBJ2-2
CDR3: CSVVAGIYGYTF; DNA: TGCAGCGTTGTAGCGGGCATTTATGGCTACACCTTC; D: -; V: TRBV29-1; size: once; J: TRBJ1-2
CDR3: CAISEGQGGYGYTF; DNA: TGTGCCATCAGTGAGGGACAGGGGGGCTATGGCTACACCTTC; D: TRBD1; V: TRBV10-3; size: -; J: TRBJ1-2
CDR3: CASSGPPGLMNTEAFF; DNA: TGTGCCAGCAGTGGCCCCCCTGGCCTCATGAACACTGAAGCTTTCTTT; D: -; V: TRBV25-1; size: -; J: TRBJ1-1
CDR3: CASSRDRGTQETQYF; DNA: TGTGCCAGCAGCCGGGACAGGGGAACTCAAGAGACCCAGTACTTC; D: TRBD1; V: TRBV7-6; size: -; J: TRBJ2-5
CDR3: CATSRDLVAGGYNEQFF; DNA: TGTGCCACCAGCAGAGATCTGGTAGCGGGGGGTTACAATGAGCAGTTCTTC; D: TRBD2; V: TRBV15; size: -; J: TRBJ2-1
CDR3: CASTAGQGIRKLFF; DNA: TGTGCCAGCACCGCGGGACAGGGGATACGAAAACTGTTTTTT; D: TRBD1; V: TRBV6-1; size: -; J: TRBJ1-4
CDR3: CASSLGGMANEKLFF; DNA: TGTGCCAGCAGCTTAGGAGGGATGGCTAATGAAAAACTGTTTTTT; D: -; V: TRBV7-8; size: -; J: TRBJ1-4
CDR3: CASSYFAGTGDQFF; DNA: TGTGCCAGCAGTTATTTCGCCGGGACAGGGGATCAGTTCTTC; D: TRBD1; V: TRBV6-5; size: -; J: TRBJ2-1
CDR3: CASSLGQGKEQYF; DNA: TGTGCCAGCAGTCTTGGACAGGGGAAGGAACAGTACTTC; D: TRBD1; V: TRBV6-5; size: -; J: TRBJ2-7
CDR3: CAWSVGADNSPLHF; DNA: TGTGCCTGGAGTGTAGGGGCGGATAATTCACCCCTCCACTTT; D: -; V: TRBV30; size: -; J: TRBJ1-6
CDR3: CASSFSQEGQPQHF; DNA: TGTGCCAGCAGCTTCAGCCAGGAAGGTCAGCCCCAGCATTTT; D: -; V: TRBV7-9; size: -; J: TRBJ1-5
CDR3: CASSFGTGHTDTQYF; DNA: TGTGCCAGCAGCTTTGGGACAGGCCACACAGATACGCAGTATTTT; D: TRBD1; V: TRBV7-9; size: -; J: TRBJ2-3